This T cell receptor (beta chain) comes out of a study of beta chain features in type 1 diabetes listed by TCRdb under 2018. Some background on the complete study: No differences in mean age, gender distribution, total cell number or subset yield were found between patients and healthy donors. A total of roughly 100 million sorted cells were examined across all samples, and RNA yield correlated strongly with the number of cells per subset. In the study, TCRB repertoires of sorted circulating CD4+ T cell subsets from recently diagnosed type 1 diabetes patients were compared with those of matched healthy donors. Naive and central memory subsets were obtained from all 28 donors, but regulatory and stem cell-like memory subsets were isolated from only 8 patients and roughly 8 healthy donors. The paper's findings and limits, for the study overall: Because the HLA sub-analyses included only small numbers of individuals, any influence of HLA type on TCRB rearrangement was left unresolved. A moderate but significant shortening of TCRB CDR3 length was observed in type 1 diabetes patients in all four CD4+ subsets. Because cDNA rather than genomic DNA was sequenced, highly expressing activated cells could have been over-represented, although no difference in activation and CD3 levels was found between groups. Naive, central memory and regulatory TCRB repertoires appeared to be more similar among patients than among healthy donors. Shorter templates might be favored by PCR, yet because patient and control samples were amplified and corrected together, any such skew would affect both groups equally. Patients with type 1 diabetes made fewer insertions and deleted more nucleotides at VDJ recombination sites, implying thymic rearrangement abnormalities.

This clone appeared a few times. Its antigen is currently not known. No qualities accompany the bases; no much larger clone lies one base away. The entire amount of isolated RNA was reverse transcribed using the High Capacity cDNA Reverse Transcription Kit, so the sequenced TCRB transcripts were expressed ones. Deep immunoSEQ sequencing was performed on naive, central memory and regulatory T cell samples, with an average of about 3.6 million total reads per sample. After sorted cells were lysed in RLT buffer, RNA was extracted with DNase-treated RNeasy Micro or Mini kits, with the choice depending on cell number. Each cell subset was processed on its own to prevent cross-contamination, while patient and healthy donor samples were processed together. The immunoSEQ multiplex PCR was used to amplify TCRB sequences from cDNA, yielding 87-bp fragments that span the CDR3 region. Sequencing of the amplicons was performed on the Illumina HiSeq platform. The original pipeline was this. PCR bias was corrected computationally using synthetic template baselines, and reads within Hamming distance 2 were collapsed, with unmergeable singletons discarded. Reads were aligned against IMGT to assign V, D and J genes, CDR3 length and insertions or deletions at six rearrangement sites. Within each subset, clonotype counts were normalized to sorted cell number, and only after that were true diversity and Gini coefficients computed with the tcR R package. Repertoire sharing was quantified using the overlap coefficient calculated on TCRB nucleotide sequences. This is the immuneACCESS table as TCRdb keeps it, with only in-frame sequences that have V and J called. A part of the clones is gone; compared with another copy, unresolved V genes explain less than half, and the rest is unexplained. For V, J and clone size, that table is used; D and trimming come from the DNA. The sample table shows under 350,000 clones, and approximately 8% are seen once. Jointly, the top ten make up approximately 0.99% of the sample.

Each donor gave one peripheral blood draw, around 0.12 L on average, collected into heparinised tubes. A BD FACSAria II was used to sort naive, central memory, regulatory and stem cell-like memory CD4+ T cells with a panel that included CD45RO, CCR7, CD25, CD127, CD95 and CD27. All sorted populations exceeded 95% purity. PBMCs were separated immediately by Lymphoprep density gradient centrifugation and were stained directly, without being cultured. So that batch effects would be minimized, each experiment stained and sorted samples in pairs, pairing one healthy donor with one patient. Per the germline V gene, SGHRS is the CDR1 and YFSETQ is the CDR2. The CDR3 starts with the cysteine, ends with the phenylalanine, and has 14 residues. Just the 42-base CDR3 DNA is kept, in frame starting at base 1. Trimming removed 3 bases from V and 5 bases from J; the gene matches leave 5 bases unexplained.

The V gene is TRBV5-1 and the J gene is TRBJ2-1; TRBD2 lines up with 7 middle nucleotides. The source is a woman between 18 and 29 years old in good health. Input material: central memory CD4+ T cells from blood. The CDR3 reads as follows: CASSSLTSDNEQFF. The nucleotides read TGCGCCAGCAGCTCCTTAACTAGCGACAATGAGCAGTTCTTC.